The clone carrying this T cell receptor (beta chain) was counted between two and nine times. The CDR3 spans 13 residues. The V gene lost 4 bases and the J gene lost 4 bases, with 8 bases spanning the gap. The germline gives CDR1 LGHDT, CDR2 YNNKEL (reference sequence). The record originates from a study of blood T cell repertoires in COVID-19. Background on the study: COVID-19 samples from acute and convalescent phases originated in the United States, Italy and Spain. The analysed material was cDNA or gDNA that came from T cells, B-cell-depleted T cells, or PBMCs.

Per the study methods: Scientists estimated how many nucleated cells there were by amplifying reference gene primers. Sequencing used immunoSEQ multiplex PCR; TCRdb keeps in-frame clones, though not all of them. V, J and clone size reflect that table, while D and trimming were determined from the DNA. The sample includes 200,000 to 300,000 clones, about 90% of them seen just once. Enrolment of Seattle patients took place during active infection, and they were followed longitudinally. This clonotype was obtained from a man aged 25-40 years with COVID-19, enrolled during active disease. The V gene is TRBV3-1 (or the pseudogene TRBV3-2), the J gene TRBJ1-5; possibly TRBD1 for D (5 bases). The specimen was peripheral blood. CDR3 sequence: CASSRDSNQPQHF. CDR3 coding DNA: TGTGCCAGCAGCCGAGACAGTAATCAGCCCCAGCATTTT.